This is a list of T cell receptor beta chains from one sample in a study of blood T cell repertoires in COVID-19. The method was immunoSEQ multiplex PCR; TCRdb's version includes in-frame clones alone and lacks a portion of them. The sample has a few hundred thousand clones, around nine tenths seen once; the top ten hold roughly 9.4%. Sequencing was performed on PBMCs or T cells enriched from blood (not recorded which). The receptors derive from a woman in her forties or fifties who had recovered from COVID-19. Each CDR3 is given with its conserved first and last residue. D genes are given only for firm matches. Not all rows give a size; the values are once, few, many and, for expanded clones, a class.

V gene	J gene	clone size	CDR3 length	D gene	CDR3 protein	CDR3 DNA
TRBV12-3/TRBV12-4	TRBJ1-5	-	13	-	CASRTGGSQPQHF	TGTGCCAGCAGGACTGGGGGGAGTCAGCCCCAGCATTTT
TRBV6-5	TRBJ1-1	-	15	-	CASSHPGGGNTEAFF	TGTGCCAGCAGTCACCCCGGCGGGGGGAACACTGAAGCTTTCTTT
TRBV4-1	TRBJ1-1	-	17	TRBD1	CASSQESGDRVYPEAFF	TGCGCCAGCAGCCAAGAGTCGGGGGACAGGGTATACCCTGAAGCTTTCTTT
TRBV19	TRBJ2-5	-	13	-	CASSRQAQETQYF	TGTGCCAGTAGTAGACAGGCCCAAGAGACCCAGTACTTC
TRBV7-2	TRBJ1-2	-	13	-	CASSSDFAGGYTF	TGTGCCAGCAGCTCAGACTTCGCTGGGGGCTACACCTTC
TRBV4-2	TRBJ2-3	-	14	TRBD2	CASRSGGGGDTQYF	TGTGCCAGCAGGTCCGGCGGGGGGGGAGATACGCAGTATTTT
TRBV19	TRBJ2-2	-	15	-	CASSQGGELTGELFF	TGTGCCAGTAGTCAAGGGGGGGAATTAACCGGGGAGCTGTTTTTT
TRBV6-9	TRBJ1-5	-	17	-	CASSSPGFRVRSRPQHF	TGTGCCAGCAGCTCGCCAGGCTTCAGGGTAAGATCGCGGCCCCAGCATTTT
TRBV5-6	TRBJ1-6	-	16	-	CASSPLGGSYNSPLHF	TGTGCCAGCAGCCCCCTGGGAGGGTCCTATAATTCACCCCTCCACTTT
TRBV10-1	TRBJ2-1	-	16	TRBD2	CASSESGGGVYNEQFF	TGCGCCAGCAGTGAGTCTGGCGGGGGGGTTTACAATGAGCAGTTCTTC
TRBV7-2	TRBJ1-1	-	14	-	CASLSGHFNTEAFF	TGTGCCAGCCTCTCGGGTCATTTTAACACTGAAGCTTTCTTT
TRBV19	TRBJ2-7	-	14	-	CASTAQQDPYEQYF	TGTGCCAGTACTGCTCAGCAGGATCCCTACGAGCAGTACTTC
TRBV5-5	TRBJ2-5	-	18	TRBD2	CASSLSLVAGGLGETQYF	TGTGCCAGCAGCTTGTCGCTGGTAGCGGGGGGGCTAGGGGAGACCCAGTACTTC
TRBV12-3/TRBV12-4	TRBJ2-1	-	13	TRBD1	CASTGGKYNEQFF	TGTGCCAGTACAGGGGGAAAGTACAATGAGCAGTTCTTC
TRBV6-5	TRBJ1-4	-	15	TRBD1	CASSTRQGANEKLFF	TGTGCCAGCAGTACTCGACAGGGAGCTAATGAAAAACTGTTTTTT
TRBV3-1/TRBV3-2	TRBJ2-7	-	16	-	CASSQDVGRGPYEQYF	TGTGCCAGCAGCCAAGATGTAGGCAGGGGTCCTTACGAGCAGTACTTC
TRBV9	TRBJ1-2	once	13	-	CASSVEGPHGYTF	TGTGCCAGCAGCGTCGAGGGTCCTCATGGCTACACCTTC
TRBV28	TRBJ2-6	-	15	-	CASSGARSGANVLTF	TGTGCCAGCAGTGGGGCTAGGTCTGGGGCCAACGTCCTGACTTTC
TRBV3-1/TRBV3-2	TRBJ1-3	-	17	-	CASSHGAWVSSGNTIYF	TGTGCCAGCAGCCATGGGGCGTGGGTTAGCTCTGGAAACACCATATATTTT
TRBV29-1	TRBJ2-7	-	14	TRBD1	CSVEGIAGGYEQYF	TGCAGCGTTGAAGGGATCGCAGGGGGATACGAGCAGTACTTC
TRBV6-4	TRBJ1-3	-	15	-	CASSMDSSSGNTIYF	TGTGCCAGCAGTATGGACTCGAGCTCTGGAAACACCATATATTTT
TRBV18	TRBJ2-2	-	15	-	CASSPRISSTGELFF	TGTGCCAGCTCACCCCGCATCAGTTCCACCGGGGAGCTGTTTTTT
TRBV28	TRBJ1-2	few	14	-	CASSLSPGDYGYTF	TGTGCCAGCAGTTTATCCCCAGGGGACTATGGCTACACCTTC
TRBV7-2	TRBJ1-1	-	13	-	CASSFSLNTEAFF	TGTGCCAGCAGCTTCTCTCTGAACACTGAAGCTTTCTTT
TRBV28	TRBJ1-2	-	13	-	CASSLSENYGYTF	TGTGCCAGCAGTTTATCGGAGAACTATGGCTACACCTTC
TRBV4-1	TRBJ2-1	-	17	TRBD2	CASSHLPTSGGADEQFF	TGCGCCAGCAGCCACCTACCCACTAGCGGGGGGGCCGATGAGCAGTTCTTC
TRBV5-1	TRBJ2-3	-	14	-	CASSFDSSTDTQYF	TGCGCCAGCAGCTTTGACAGTAGCACAGATACGCAGTATTTT
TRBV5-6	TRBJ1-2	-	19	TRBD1	CASSLDVSGTGLSLAGYTF	TGTGCCAGCAGCCTGGACGTATCCGGGACAGGGTTATCTCTCGCTGGCTACACCTTC
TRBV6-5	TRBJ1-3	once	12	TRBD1	CASGQGRNTIYF	TGTGCCAGCGGACAGGGGAGAAACACCATATATTTT